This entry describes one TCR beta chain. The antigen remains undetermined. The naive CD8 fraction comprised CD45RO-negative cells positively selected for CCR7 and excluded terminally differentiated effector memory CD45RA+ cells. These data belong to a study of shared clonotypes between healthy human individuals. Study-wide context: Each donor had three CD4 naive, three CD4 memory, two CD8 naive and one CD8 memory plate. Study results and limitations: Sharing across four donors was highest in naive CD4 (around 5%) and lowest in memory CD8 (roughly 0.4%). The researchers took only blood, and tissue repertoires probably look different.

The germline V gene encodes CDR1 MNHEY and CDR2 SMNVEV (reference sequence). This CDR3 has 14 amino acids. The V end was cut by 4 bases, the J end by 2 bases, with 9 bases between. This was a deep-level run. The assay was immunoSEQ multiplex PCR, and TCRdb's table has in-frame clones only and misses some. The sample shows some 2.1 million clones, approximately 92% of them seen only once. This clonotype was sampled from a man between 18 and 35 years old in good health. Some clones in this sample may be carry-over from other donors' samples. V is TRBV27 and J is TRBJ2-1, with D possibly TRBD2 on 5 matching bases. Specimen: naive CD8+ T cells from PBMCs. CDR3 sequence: CASSWTPTYNEQFF. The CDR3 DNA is TGTGCCAGCAGTTGGACTCCTACCTACAATGAGCAGTTCTTC.